The 15 T cell receptor beta chains below all came from one sample that was sequenced in a study of T cells in women clearing cervical HPV infection (dated by TCRdb to 2017 to 2018). Libraries came from the immunoSEQ multiplex PCR assay. Not all clones reach the TCRdb copy of this immuneACCESS table, which keeps in-frame sequences only. Checked studies attribute under half of the gap to unresolved V genes and leave the rest unexplained. The sample's own table lists 30,000 to 35,000 clones. The ten largest clones capture 1.6% of the sample. The source material was blood buffy coat. Every receptor here comes from a woman aged 18-70 years with a cervical HPV16 infection that either progressed to CIN3+ or cleared (not recorded which).

With regard to this clone: The read finishes 3 residues shy of the CDR3 end, and the germline J gene is used to complete it. The genes are TRBV5-1 and TRBJ2-1, with D possibly being TRBD1 (6 bases). There are 13 residues in the CDR3. With 4 bases removed from V and 3 bases from J, the gap between germline ends came to 8 bases. Germline V lookup: CDR1 SGHRS, CDR2 YFSETQ. CDR3 bases read: TGCGCCAGCAGCGGGGGCGTCTACAATGAG. This sequence encodes CASSGGVYNE. The CDR3 reads in full as CASSGGVYNEQFF.

As concerns this clone: The CDR3 end lies 3 residues beyond the end of the read and is filled in from the germline J gene. The chain is built from TRBV2 and TRBJ2-3; 9 bases map to TRBD2. This CDR3 comprises 15 residues. The V gene's germline CDR1 is SNHLY and CDR2 FYNNEI. The V gene end was trimmed by 4 bases and the J gene end by 2 bases; junction bases not matched to a gene: 4. Here the CDR3 reads CASSASSGVTDTQYF. The covered CDR3 bases are TGTGCCAGCAGTGCCTCTAGCGGGGTCACAGATACG.

About this clone: Read data end 3 residues before the CDR3 end; the end is taken from the germline J gene. This chain joins TRBV7-9 and TRBJ1-1, with D hard to call. Germline values: CDR1 SEHNR, CDR2 FQNEAQ (reference sequence). This CDR3 is built from 14 residues. CDR3 sequence reads: CASSPTTALEEAFF. The CDR3 DNA, read in part, is TGTGCCAGCAGCCCCACTACGGCGCTCGAGGAA.

Comments on this clone: The CDR3 end falls 3 residues outside the read, so it is completed with the germline J gene. The gene calls are TRBV19 and TRBJ1-2, with D hard to call. The CDR3 spans 14 residues. From germline, CDR1 is LNHDA and CDR2 SQIVND (reference sequence). CDR3 loop: CASSIFAGRYDYTF. CDR3 bases read: TGTGCCAGTAGTATTTTTGCAGGAAGATACGAC.

This CDR3 is CASSIRAAYDYTF. The CDR3 DNA, read in part, is TGTGCCAGTAGTATAAGGGCAGCCTACGAC. The rearrangement joins TRBV19 to TRBJ1-2, with unresolved D. The read is 3 residues too short to cover the CDR3 end, so that end is filled in from the germline J gene. This CDR3 contains 13 residues. Germline V gene lookup returns CDR1 LNHDA and CDR2 SQIVND (reference sequence).

A remark on this clone: Sequencing ends 3 residues short of the CDR3 end; the germline J gene provides the rest. The chain employs TRBV18 and TRBJ2-3, with 12 bases matching TRBD2. The CDR3 loop spans 16 amino acids. Germline V gene lookup returns CDR1 KGHSH and CDR2 LQKENI. The J segment lost 6 bases and the V segment lost 3 bases, leaving 7 bases of the junction unmatched. This CDR3 reads CASSPSLAGGRDTQYF. Partial CDR3 DNA: TGTGCCAGCTCACCGTCACTAGCGGGAGGCAGGGATACG.

The sequenced CDR3 bases are TGTGCCAGCAGTGAAGAAATGGACAGGGGGAATGAAAAG. Translating it yields CASSEEMDRGNEK. The entire CDR3 protein reads CASSEEMDRGNEKLFF. The chain carries TRBV2 and TRBJ2-2; 10 nucleotides match TRBD1. The missing CDR3 end, 3 residues past where the read stops, is filled in from the germline J gene. This CDR3 is built from 16 residues. CDR1 is SNHLY, CDR2 FYNNEI, per germline.

Regarding this clone: The CDR3 end falls 3 residues outside the read, so it is completed with the germline J gene. This rearrangement joins TRBV18 to TRBJ2-5; D is possibly TRBD1 (6 bases). Trimming left V 6 bases short and J 1 base short, with 9 bases between. CDR3 length equals 13 residues. CDR1 is KGHSH and CDR2 is LQKENI in the germline V gene. Incomplete CDR3 DNA: TGTGCCAGCTCCCGGACAGTCCAAGAGACC. Protein sequence: CASSRTVQET. In full, the CDR3 is CASSRTVQETQYF.

Comment on this clone: The read ends 3 residues before the CDR3 terminus; that terminus is restored from the germline J gene. The chain carries TRBV5-1 and TRBJ1-6, with D perhaps TRBD1 (6 bases). V lost 8 bases, J lost 10 bases, and 19 bases lay in between. CDR3 length equals 14 residues. Germline CDR1 is SGHRS and CDR2 is YFSETQ. The DNA read from the CDR3 is TGCGCCAGTAGCGTCCGTGACAGGAGCTCACCC. Translated, it gives CASSVRDRSSP. The entire CDR3 protein reads CASSVRDRSSPLHF.

In regard to this clone: The CDR3 goes on 3 residues after the read ends, and that part is filled in from the germline J gene. This sequence joins TRBV20-1 and TRBJ1-5; 7 nucleotides agree with TRBD1. This CDR3 contains 13 residues. The germline gives CDR1 DFQATT, CDR2 SNEGSKA (reference sequence). V shed 3 bases and J 6 bases; nucleotides not matched to a gene: 5. The sequenced part of the CDR3 DNA is TGCAGTGCTAGGACAGGGTCGATTCAGCCC. This translates into CSARTGSIQP. The whole CDR3 sequence reads CSARTGSIQPQHF.

In regard to this clone: The CDR3 extends 3 residues past the end of the read, so its final part is completed from the germline J gene. J is TRBJ2-1 and V is TRBV11-3; 11 bases are shared with TRBD2. This CDR3 contains 15 residues. Trimming at V came to 5 bases and at J to 4 bases, leaving 4 bases not matched to a gene. Germline CDR1 and CDR2: SGHNT and YENEEA. The CDR3 sequence is CASSASGGTYNEQFF. The DNA read from the CDR3 is TGTGCCAGCAGCGCTAGCGGGGGGACATACAATGAG.

CDR3 DNA, as far as it was read: TGTGCCAGCAGCTTATTGGCGGGCGAG. Translating gives CASSLLAGE. The CDR3 as a whole reads CASSLLAGEQYF. The chain employs TRBV5-8 and TRBJ2-7; D perhaps matches TRBD2 (5 bases). The read finishes 3 residues shy of the CDR3 end, and the germline J gene is used to complete it. CDR1 and CDR2 (germline): SGHTS, YDEGEE. The ends were cut back, 2 bases at V and 6 bases at J, with 9 bases in the middle. The CDR3 is 12 residues long.

Concerning this clone itself: The CDR3 goes on 3 residues after the read ends, and that part is filled in from the germline J gene. The chain employs TRBV19 and TRBJ2-3; 12 positions match TRBD1. CDR1 is LNHDA and CDR2 is SQIVND in the germline V gene (reference sequence). This CDR3 has 15 residues. The CDR3 DNA, read in part, is TGTGCCAGTAGCCGGGACAGGGGGCGCCGAGAGACG. It specifies CASSRDRGRRET. From start to end, the CDR3 is CASSRDRGRRETQYF.

The covered CDR3 bases are TGTGCCAGTAGTAAGACAGGGCTGAGGGGCACTGAA. It codes for CASSKTGLRGTE. The whole CDR3 sequence reads CASSKTGLRGTEAFF. The V gene is TRBV19, the J gene TRBJ1-1; the match to TRBD1 covers 7 bases. The read halts 3 residues ahead of the CDR3 end, with the missing end drawn from the germline J gene. In germline, CDR1 is LNHDA, CDR2 SQIVND (reference sequence). The CDR3 has 15 amino acids. V lost 4 bases to trimming and J lost 4 bases; unmatched junction nucleotides: 9.

Turning to this clone: Coverage ceases 3 residues before the CDR3 finishes, and the germline J gene fills in the end. The chain joins TRBV7-9 to TRBJ2-7; D call uncertain. This CDR3 has 13 residues. Per the germline V gene, CDR1 is SEHNR and CDR2 is FQNEAQ (reference sequence). Trimming stripped 1 base from V and 6 bases from J, with 10 bases between. CDR3 DNA, as far as it was read: TGTGCCAGCAGCTTAGTAGGGCGCTTCGAG. It translates to CASSLVGRFE. The whole CDR3 sequence reads CASSLVGRFEQYF. The variable domain in full, completed from reference TRBV7-9 and TRBJ2-7, reads DTGVSQNPRHKITKRGQNVTFRCDPISEHNRLYWYRQTLGQGPEFLTYFQNEAQLEKSRLLSDRFSAERPKGSFSTLEIQRTEQGDSAMYLCASSLVGRFEQYFGPGTRLTVT.